This TCR beta chain emerged from a study of blood T cells in healthy people across ages. The V gene's germline CDR1 is LGHDT and CDR2 YNNKEL (reference sequence). The CDR3 runs to 15 residues. With V trimmed by 3 bases and J by 10 bases, 8 bases remained unmatched. Researchers report isolating at least 6.5 million PBMCs per sample. Per individual sample, total RNA of at least 5.5 micrograms was extracted. Together with a sample-barcoded 5' primer, a J-beta primer mix was included in a second PCR lasting about 6 to 11 cycles. TCRdb processed the 5' RACE reads anew with MiXCR; each CDR3 protein has one entry. The sample includes about 1,600,000 distinct CDR3 sequences, around two fifths seen only once; the top ten take approximately 7.9%.

This rearrangement joins TRBV3-1 to TRBJ1-6; 8 bases are shared with TRBD1. The clonotype comes from a woman under 30 in good health. The material sequenced was blood. For the CDR3, the DNA is TGTGCCAGCAGCCAGGCACAGGGGGTCAGCTCACCCCTCCACTTT. Protein: CASSQAQGVSSPLHF.